A selection of T cell receptor beta chains follows, all from one sample in a study of T-cell reconstitution after alpha-beta-depleted transplantation in children. One entry per CDR3 protein results from TCRdb running MiXCR on the PCR reads. The sample gives 380,000 or so distinct CDR3 sequences, 10% to 15% of which show up once; 3.5% to 4.5% is in the top ten. The sequences come from PBMCs, collected from the stem cell graft. The receptors originated from a human donor who donated a stem cell graft to a child with Fanconi anemia. CDR3s include the opening cysteine and the closing phenylalanine or tryptophan. Fields, in order: clone size, D gene, J gene, V gene, CDR3 protein, CDR3 DNA. A D gene is named only where the DNA matches it firmly. Size is stated for part of the rows, as once, few or many counts, or as a class when the clone is expanded.

>NA|NA|TRBJ1-2|TRBV3-1
CASSQGTSSLGYTF
TGTGCCAGCAGCCAAGGGACCTCCTCTCTAGGCTACACCTTC
>few|NA|TRBJ2-1|TRBV5-1
CASSRRGSSGNEQFF
TGCGCCAGCAGCCGGAGGGGGTCTAGTGGCAATGAGCAGTTCTTC
>many|NA|TRBJ2-1|TRBV6-6
CASSYYGDNEQFF
TGTGCCAGCAGTTACTATGGGGACAATGAGCAGTTCTTC
>many|NA|TRBJ1-1|TRBV5-1
CASSPGGLNTEAFF
TGCGCCAGCAGCCCGGGTGGGCTTAACACTGAAGCTTTCTTT
>few|NA|TRBJ2-5|TRBV9
CASSVDPGETQYF
TGTGCCAGCAGCGTAGACCCTGGAGAGACCCAGTACTTC
>NA|TRBD1|TRBJ1-5|TRBV6-2/TRBV6-3
CASRTGEVQPQHF
TGTGCCAGCAGGACAGGGGAGGTTCAGCCCCAGCATTTT
>many|TRBD1|TRBJ2-7|TRBV10-3
CAIGTGTGNYEQYF
TGTGCCATCGGGACCGGGACAGGGAATTACGAGCAGTACTTC
>few|NA|TRBJ2-7|TRBV20-1
CSASKSPPSYEQYF
TGCAGTGCTTCCAAGTCCCCACCCTCCTACGAGCAGTACTTC
>many|NA|TRBJ2-1|TRBV11-2
CASSLFGGPDEQFF
TGTGCCAGCAGTCTATTCGGGGGGCCCGATGAGCAGTTCTTC
>NA|NA|TRBJ2-3|TRBV10-3
CAISENLVSGDTQYF
TGTGCCATCAGTGAAAATCTGGTCTCCGGGGATACGCAGTATTTT
>NA|TRBD1|TRBJ1-1|TRBV7-2
CASSLGQGGTAFF
TGTGCCAGCAGTTTGGGACAGGGAGGAACTGCTTTCTTT
>NA|NA|TRBJ1-5|TRBV30
CAWSVKEKSNQPQHF
TGTGCCTGGAGTGTCAAGGAGAAGAGCAATCAGCCCCAGCATTTT
>few|NA|TRBJ1-3|TRBV29-1
CSVEGGNSGNTIYF
TGCAGCGTTGAAGGGGGGAACTCCGGAAACACCATATATTTT
>many|TRBD2|TRBJ2-1|TRBV20-1
CSARWASGGWYEQFF
TGCAGTGCTAGGTGGGCTAGCGGGGGTTGGTATGAGCAGTTCTTC
>few|NA|TRBJ2-1|TRBV5-1
CASSTLPGQIEQFF
TGCGCCAGCAGCACTCTACCCGGACAGATAGAGCAGTTCTTC
>NA|NA|TRBJ2-5|TRBV3-1
CASSRRSGPSGETQYF
TGTGCCAGCAGCCGTCGATCTGGCCCATCCGGGGAGACCCAGTACTTC
>few|TRBD2|TRBJ2-3|TRBV6-1
CASSRRGGTDTQYF
TGTGCCAGCAGTCGGCGGGGGGGCACAGATACGCAGTATTTT
>NA|NA|TRBJ1-1|TRBV6-1
CAISPPLGTEAFF
TGTGCCATCAGTCCCCCTTTGGGCACTGAAGCTTTCTTT
>NA|NA|TRBJ1-1|TRBV11-3
CASSLGGTGFTEAFF
TGTGCCAGCAGCTTAGGGGGAACAGGTTTCACTGAAGCTTTCTTT
>NA|NA|TRBJ1-5|TRBV20-1
CSGGIPQHF
TGCAGTGGGGGGATACCCCAGCATTTT
>few|NA|TRBJ1-1|TRBV7-9
CASSLSSPQNTEAFF
TGTGCCAGCAGCTTATCATCACCCCAGAACACTGAAGCTTTCTTT
>few|TRBD2|TRBJ2-3|TRBV20-1
CSAPLTGGVTDTQYF
TGCAGTGCTCCCCTAACGGGGGGGGTCACAGATACGCAGTATTTT
>NA|NA|TRBJ1-3|TRBV30
CAWSEDRGGTIYF
TGTGCCTGGAGTGAGGACCGCGGGGGCACCATATATTTT
>few|NA|TRBJ2-7|TRBV20-1
CSATTPNGGLYEQYF
TGCAGTGCTACCACTCCAAACGGGGGGCTCTACGAGCAGTACTTC
>NA|NA|TRBJ1-1|TRBV5-1
CASSSGTDGGKAFF
TGCGCCAGCAGTTCTGGAACGGACGGTGGAAAAGCTTTCTTT
>NA|NA|TRBJ2-5|TRBV28
CASSPPGTSPETQYF
TGTGCCAGCAGTCCGCCTGGGACGTCTCCAGAGACCCAGTACTTC
>NA|NA|TRBJ1-6|TRBV25-1
CASSELRDSPLHF
TGTGCCAGCAGTGAATTACGGGATTCACCCCTCCACTTT
>once|NA|TRBJ2-6|TRBV21-1
CASSKNRVAAAGANVLTF
TGTGCCAGCAGCAAAAACAGGGTTGCGGCAGCTGGGGCCAACGTCCTGACTTTC
>few|NA|TRBJ1-4|TRBV12-5
CASGLVSNSGTPEKLFF
TGTGCTAGTGGTTTGGTTTCCAACTCCGGGACACCTGAAAAACTGTTTTTT
>few|NA|TRBJ1-1|TRBV12-3/TRBV12-4
CASSFAGSEAFF
TGTGCCAGCAGTTTTGCAGGCTCTGAAGCTTTCTTT
>NA|NA|TRBJ2-1|TRBV3-1
CASSFYNEEQFF
TGTGCCAGCAGTTTCTACAACGAAGAGCAGTTCTTC
>NA|NA|TRBJ2-1|TRBV9
CASSPRTPEQFF
TGTGCCAGCAGCCCCCGCACACCCGAGCAGTTCTTC
>NA|NA|TRBJ2-5|TRBV7-2
CASSQEAETQYF
TGTGCCAGCAGCCAGGAGGCGGAGACCCAGTACTTC
>NA|NA|TRBJ2-3|TRBV7-9
CASSLARNTDTQYF
TGTGCCAGCAGCTTAGCACGGAACACAGATACGCAGTATTTT
>few|TRBD1|TRBJ1-5|TRBV10-3
CAIHGESRQGGSNQPQHF
TGTGCCATCCACGGGGAGAGCAGACAGGGGGGTAGCAATCAGCCCCAGCATTTT
>many|NA|TRBJ2-1|TRBV9
CASSPRGVSSYNEQFF
TGTGCCAGCAGCCCGCGCGGGGTGAGCTCCTACAATGAGCAGTTCTTC
>many|NA|TRBJ2-1|TRBV7-7
CASSSRVGSNNEQFF
TGTGCTAGCAGCTCCAGGGTGGGGTCTAACAATGAGCAGTTCTTC